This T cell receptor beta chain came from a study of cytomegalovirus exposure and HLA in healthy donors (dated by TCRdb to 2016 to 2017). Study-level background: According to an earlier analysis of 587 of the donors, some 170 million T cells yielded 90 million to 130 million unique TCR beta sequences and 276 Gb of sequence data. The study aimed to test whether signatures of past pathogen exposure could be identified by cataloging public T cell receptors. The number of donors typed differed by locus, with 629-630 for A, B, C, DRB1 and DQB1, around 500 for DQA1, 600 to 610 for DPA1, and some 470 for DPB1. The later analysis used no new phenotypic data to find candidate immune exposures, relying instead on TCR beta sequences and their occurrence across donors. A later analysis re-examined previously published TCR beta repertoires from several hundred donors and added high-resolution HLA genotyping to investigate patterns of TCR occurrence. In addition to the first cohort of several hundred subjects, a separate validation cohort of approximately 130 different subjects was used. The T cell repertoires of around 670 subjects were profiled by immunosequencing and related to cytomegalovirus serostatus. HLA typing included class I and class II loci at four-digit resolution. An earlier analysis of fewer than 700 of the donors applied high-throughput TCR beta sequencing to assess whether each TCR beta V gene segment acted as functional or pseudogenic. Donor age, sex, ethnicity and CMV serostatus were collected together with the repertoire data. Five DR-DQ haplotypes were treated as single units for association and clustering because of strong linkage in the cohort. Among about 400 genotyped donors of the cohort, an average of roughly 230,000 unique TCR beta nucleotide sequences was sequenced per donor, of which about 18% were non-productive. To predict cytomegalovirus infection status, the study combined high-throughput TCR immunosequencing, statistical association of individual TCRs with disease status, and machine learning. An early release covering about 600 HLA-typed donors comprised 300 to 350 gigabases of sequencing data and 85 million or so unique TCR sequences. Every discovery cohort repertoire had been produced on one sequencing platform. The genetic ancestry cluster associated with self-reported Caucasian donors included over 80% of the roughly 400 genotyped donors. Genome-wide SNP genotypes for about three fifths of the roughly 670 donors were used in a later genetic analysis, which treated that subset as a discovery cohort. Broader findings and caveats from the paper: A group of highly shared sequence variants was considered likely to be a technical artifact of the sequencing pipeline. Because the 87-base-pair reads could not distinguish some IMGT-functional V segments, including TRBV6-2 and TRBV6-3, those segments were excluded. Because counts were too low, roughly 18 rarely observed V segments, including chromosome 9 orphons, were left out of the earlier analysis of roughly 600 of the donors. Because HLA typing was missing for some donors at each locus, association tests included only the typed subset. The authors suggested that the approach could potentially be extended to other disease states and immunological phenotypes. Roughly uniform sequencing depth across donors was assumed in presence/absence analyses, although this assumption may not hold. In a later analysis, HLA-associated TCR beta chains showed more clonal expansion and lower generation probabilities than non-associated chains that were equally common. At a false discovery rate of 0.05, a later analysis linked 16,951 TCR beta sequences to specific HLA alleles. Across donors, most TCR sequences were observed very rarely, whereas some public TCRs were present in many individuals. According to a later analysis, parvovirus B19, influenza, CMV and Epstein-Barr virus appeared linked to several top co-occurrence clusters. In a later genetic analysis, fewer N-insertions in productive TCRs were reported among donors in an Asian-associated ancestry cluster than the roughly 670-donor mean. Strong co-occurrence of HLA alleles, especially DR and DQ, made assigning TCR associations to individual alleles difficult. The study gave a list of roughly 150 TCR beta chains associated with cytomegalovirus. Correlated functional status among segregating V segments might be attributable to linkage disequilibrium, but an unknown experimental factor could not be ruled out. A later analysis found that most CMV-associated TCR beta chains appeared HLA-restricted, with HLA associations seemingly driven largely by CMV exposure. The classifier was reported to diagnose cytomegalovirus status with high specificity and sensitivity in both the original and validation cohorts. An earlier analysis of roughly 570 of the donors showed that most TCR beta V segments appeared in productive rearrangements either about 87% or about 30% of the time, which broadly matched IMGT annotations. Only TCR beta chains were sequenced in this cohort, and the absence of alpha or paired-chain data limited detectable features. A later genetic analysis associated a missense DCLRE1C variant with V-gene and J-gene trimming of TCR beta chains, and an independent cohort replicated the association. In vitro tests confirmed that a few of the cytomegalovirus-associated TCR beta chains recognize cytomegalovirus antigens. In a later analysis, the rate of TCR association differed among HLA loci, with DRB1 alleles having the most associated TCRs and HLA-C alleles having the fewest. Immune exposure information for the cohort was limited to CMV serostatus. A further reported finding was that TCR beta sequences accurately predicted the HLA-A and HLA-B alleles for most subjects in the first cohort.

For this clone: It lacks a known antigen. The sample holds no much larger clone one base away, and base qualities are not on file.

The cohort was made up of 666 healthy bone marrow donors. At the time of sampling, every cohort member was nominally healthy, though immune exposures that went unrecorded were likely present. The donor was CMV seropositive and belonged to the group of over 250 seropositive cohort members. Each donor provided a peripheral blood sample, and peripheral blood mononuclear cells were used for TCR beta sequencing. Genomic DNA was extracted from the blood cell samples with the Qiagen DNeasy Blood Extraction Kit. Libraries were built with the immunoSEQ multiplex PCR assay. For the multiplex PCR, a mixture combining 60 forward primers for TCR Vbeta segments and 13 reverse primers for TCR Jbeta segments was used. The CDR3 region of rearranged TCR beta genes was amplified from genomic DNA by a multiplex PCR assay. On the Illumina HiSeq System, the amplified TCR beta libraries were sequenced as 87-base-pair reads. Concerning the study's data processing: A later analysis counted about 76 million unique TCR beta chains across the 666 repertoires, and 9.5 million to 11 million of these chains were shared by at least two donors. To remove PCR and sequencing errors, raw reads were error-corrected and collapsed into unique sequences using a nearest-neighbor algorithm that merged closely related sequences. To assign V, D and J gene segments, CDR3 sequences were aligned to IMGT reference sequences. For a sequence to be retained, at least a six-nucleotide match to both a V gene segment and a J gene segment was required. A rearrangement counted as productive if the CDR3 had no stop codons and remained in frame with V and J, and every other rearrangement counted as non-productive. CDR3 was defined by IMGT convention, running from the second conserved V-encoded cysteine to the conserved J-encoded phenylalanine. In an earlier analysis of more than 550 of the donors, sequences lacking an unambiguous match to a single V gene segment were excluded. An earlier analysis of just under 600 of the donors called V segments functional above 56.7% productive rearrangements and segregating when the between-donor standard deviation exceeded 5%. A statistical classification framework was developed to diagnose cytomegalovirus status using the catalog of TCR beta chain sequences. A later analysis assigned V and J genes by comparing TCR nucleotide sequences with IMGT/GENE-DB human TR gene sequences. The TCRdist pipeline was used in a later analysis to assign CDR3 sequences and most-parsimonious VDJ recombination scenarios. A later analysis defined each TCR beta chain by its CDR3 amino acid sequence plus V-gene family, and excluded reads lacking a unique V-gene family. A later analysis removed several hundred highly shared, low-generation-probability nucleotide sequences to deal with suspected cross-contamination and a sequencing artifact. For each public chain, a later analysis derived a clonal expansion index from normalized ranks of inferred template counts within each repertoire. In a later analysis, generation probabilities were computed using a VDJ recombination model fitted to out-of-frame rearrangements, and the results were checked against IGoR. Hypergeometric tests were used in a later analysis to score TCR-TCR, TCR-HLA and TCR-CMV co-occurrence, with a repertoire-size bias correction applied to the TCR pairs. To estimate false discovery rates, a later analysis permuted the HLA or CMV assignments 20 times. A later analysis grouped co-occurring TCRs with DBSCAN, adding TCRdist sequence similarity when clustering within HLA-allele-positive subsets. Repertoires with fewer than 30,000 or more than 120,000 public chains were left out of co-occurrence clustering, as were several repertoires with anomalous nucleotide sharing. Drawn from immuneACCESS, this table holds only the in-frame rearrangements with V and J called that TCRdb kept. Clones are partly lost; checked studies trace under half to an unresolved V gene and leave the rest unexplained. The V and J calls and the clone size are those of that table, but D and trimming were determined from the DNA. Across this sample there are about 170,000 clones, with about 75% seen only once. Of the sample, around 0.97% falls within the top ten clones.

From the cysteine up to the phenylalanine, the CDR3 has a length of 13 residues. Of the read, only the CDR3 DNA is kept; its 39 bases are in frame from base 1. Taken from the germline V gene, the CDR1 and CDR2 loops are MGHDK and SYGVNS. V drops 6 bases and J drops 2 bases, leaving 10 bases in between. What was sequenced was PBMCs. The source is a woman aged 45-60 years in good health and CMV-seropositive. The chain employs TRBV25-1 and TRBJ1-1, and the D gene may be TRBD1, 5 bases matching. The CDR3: CASRATENTEAFF. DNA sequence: TGTGCCAGCAGGGCGACAGAAAACACTGAAGCTTTCTTT.